Reported below is one TCR beta chain. What it recognizes is unknown. This record belongs to a study of T cell responses to AZD1222 COVID-19 vaccine. Overall study results and limits: Clonal diversity may have been underestimated, and the donors were mostly white British, with more females than males.

Profiling relied on immunoSEQ multiplex PCR, and the TCRdb table lists in-frame clones only, not all of them. Among about 78,000 clones listed, 75% to 95% were seen once. This receptor was obtained from an adult who received the AZD1222 COVID-19 vaccine. Sequenced material: peripheral blood, taken 28 days after the second AZD1222 dose.

The CDR3 protein is CASSRTEHYGYTF. For the CDR3, the DNA is TGTGCCAGCAGTCGGACCGAACACTATGGCTACACCTTC. The chain has TRBV6-5 and TRBJ1-2; no clear D gene. Germline lookup yields CDR1 MNHEY and CDR2 SVGAGI. The CDR3 length is 13 residues. V dropped 5 bases and J dropped 3 bases, with 10 bases sitting between them.